These 11 T cell receptor beta chains were all obtained from the same sample, sequenced in a study of Graves' ophthalmopathy and Graves' hyperthyroidism. The TCR beta CDR3 regions underwent amplification from RNA transcripts. HTBI primers were employed in first-round RT-PCR, then a second-round multiplex PCR followed. TCRdb called the multiplex PCR reads again in MiXCR, with one record for every CDR3 protein. Of 500,000 to 600,000 distinct CDR3 sequences in the sample, under 45% are singletons; the top ten hold over 3.5%. Sequencing was performed on peripheral blood or thyroid tissue (not recorded which). Receptors were obtained from an adult man with Graves' hyperthyroidism.

This clonotype has a count of ten or more. This chain links TRBV9 with TRBJ1-2; TRBD1 aligns across 11 bases. The CDR3 extends over 15 amino acids. Germline lookup yields CDR1 SGDLS and CDR2 YYNGEE. V lost 4 bases and J lost 3; bases outside the gene matches: 5. The CDR3 loop reads CASSPGDRGYYGYTF. Here the CDR3 DNA reads TGTGCCAGCAGCCCCGGGGACAGGGGGTACTATGGCTACACCTTC.

Ten or more counts support this clonotype. DNA for the CDR3: TGCAGCGTTGCGCCTCGGGACACCTTCGGAGAGCAGTACTTC. Protein sequence: CSVAPRDTFGEQYF. The genes are TRBV29-1 and TRBJ2-7; perhaps TRBD1 as D (6 bases). Germline assignment: CDR1 SQVTM and CDR2 ANQGSEA. There are 14 residues in the CDR3. V dropped 4 bases and J dropped 7 bases, with 20 bases sitting between them.

As to this clonotype: The junction does not match germline at one end; this may be a read error. This chain joins TRBV20-1 and TRBJ1-3, with TRBD1 matching 7 bases. Germline assignment: CDR1 DFQATT and CDR2 SNEGSKA (reference sequence). This CDR3 spans 12 amino acids. This CDR3 reads CSAWDRGNTVYF. The CDR3 DNA reads TGCAGTGCTTGGGACAGAGGAAACACCGTATATTTT.

This clonotype came up a few times. This chain joins TRBV3-1 and TRBJ2-7, with 7 bases that match TRBD1. The CDR3 contains 15 residues. Germline V CDR1 and CDR2: LGHDT, YNNKEL (reference sequence). J was trimmed by 9 bases and V by 4 bases; bases with no gene match: 15. CDR3 sequence (DNA): TGTGCCAGCAGCCCAGCAAGGGGGCGCCCAATGTTGCAGTACTTC. Protein product: CASSPARGRPMLQYF.

The chain links TRBV6-5 to TRBJ2-5, with TRBD1 matching over 10 bases. Losses at the gene ends were 5 bases for V and 1 base for J; bases not matched to a gene: 4. Germline V CDR1 and CDR2: MNHEY, SVGAGI. This CDR3 is 15 amino acids long. The DNA of the CDR3 is TGTGCCAGCAGTAAAAGGACAGGGGGCCAAGAGACCCAGTACTTC. It is translated as CASSKRTGGQETQYF.

This clonotype was detected many times. The DNA of the CDR3 is TGTGCCAGCAGCCTCCGCCCCGACAGGGCCTACGAGCAGTACTTC. Translation gives CASSLRPDRAYEQYF. The genes are TRBV11-2 and TRBJ2-7; 7 positions match TRBD1. Losses at the gene ends were 5 bases for V and 2 bases for J; bases not matched to a gene: 9. CDR1 is SGHAT, CDR2 FQNNGV, per germline. The CDR3 length is 15 residues.

This clonotype has ten or more counts. V gene TRBV29-1 combines with J gene TRBJ2-5; TRBD1 matches 10 bases. Germline-derived CDR1 and CDR2 are SQVTM and ANQGSEA. V dropped 6 bases and J dropped 4; count of bases not matched to a gene: 11. The CDR3 contains 15 residues. The CDR3 coding sequence is TGCAGCGTCCGACAGACAGGGGGCGCGGGAGAGACCCAGTACTTC. Its translation: CSVRQTGGAGETQYF.

This clonotype has a handful of counts. V and J are TRBV19 and TRBJ1-1; tentative D call: TRBD1 (5 bases). CDR3 size: 15 residues. Trimming cost V 7 bases and J 7 bases, with 22 bases left between them. Germline assignment: CDR1 LNHDA and CDR2 SQIVND (reference sequence). CDR3 region: CASTELMAGWIEAFF. The CDR3 bases are TGTGCCAGTACGGAACTTATGGCAGGGTGGATTGAAGCTTTCTTT.

The table lists this clonotype with a count of one. An end of the junction does not agree with germline; a read error may underlie this. The V and J genes are TRBV15 and TRBJ2-2; 10 bases map to TRBD1. This CDR3 contains 15 residues. Germline CDR1 LNHNV, CDR2 YYDKDF (reference sequence). The CDR3 region is CATSRDRGGTGGLFF. In nucleotides, the CDR3 is TGCGCCACCAGCAGGGACAGGGGCGGGACCGGGGGGCTGTTTTTT.

In its sample, this clonotype was seen many times. This CDR3 is CASSQQGLNEKLFF. CDR3 in DNA: TGTGCCAGTAGTCAACAGGGCTTGAATGAAAAACTGTTTTTT. The V and J genes are TRBV19 and TRBJ1-4; perhaps TRBD1 as D (6 bases). Germline V gene sequence: CDR1 LNHDA, CDR2 SQIVND (reference sequence). The CDR3 totals 14 residues. V dropped 5 bases and J dropped 5 bases, with 12 bases sitting between them.

The V call is TRBV29-1, the J call TRBJ2-3, with 13 bases that match TRBD2. The junction had 5 bases not matched to a gene; V was cut back by 5 bases and J by 3 bases. The germline gives CDR1 SQVTM, CDR2 ANQGSEA. The CDR3 runs to 15 residues. The CDR3 DNA sequence: TGCAGCGTTCCCGGGACTAGCGGGACTACAGATACGCAGTATTTT. Translated, it gives CSVPGTSGTTDTQYF.